This TCR beta chain appears in the sequencing data of a study of shared clonotypes between healthy human individuals. Study-wide findings and caveats: Relative to memory subsets, naive subsets generally showed larger estimated richness.

Authors' methods: ImmunoSEQ only sent back junction sequences with no quality scores, so filtering was done differently. Using immunoSEQ multiplex PCR, the repertoire was profiled, and TCRdb retains in-frame clones only, with some absent. V and J calls and clone size follow that table, whereas D and trimming were derived from the DNA. The table records around 550,000 clones, approximately 95% of them present only once. CD45RO-negative CD8 cells positively selected for CCR7 made up the naive population, which excluded terminally differentiated effector memory CD45RA+ cells. Participating donors were healthy, HIV-negative adults free of recent acute infections or vaccinations. To note about this clone: Its antigen is currently unknown.

The sample was naive CD8+ T cells sorted from blood. The TCR sequence derives from a woman aged 30 to 39 in good health.

The CDR3 coding sequence is TGTGCCAGCAGCCCGGCGGGGGGGTATGGCTACACCTTC. This gives the protein CASSPAGGYGYTF. The chain is built from TRBV28 and TRBJ1-2; a weak D match, TRBD1 (5 bases). In germline, CDR1 is MDHEN, CDR2 SYDVKM. The ends were cut back, 6 bases at V and 5 bases at J, with 13 bases in the middle. This CDR3 contains 13 residues.